This is a list of T cell receptor beta chains from one sample in a study of cytomegalovirus exposure and HLA in healthy donors. Repertoires were generated with immunoSEQ multiplex PCR, while TCRdb's copy carries only in-frame clones and drops some. The sample includes under 200,000 clones, roughly 80% of them seen just once. The specimen sequenced was PBMCs. All receptors come from a woman in her forties in good health and CMV-seronegative. The CDR3 runs from the conserved cysteine through the conserved F or W. The order of the fields is V gene, J gene, D gene, clone size, CDR3 protein, CDR3 DNA. D genes are given only for firm matches. Size values are once, few and many counts, or a class for expanded clones, and some rows have none.

v_call: TRBV28; j_call: TRBJ1-6; d_call: .; clone_size: .; cdr3_aa: CASTGHGSPLHF; cdr3_nt: TGTGCCAGCACAGGACATGGTTCGCCCCTCCACTTT
v_call: TRBV27; j_call: TRBJ1-2; d_call: TRBD1; clone_size: .; cdr3_aa: CASRDRGTSGYTF; cdr3_nt: TGTGCCAGCAGGGACAGGGGGACAAGTGGCTACACCTTC
v_call: TRBV27; j_call: TRBJ2-3; d_call: .; clone_size: .; cdr3_aa: CASSTFPDTQYF; cdr3_nt: TGTGCCAGCAGTACTTTCCCAGATACGCAGTATTTT
v_call: TRBV2; j_call: TRBJ1-1; d_call: .; clone_size: .; cdr3_aa: CASKRQSHTEAFF; cdr3_nt: TGTGCCAGCAAGAGACAGAGCCACACTGAAGCTTTCTTT
v_call: TRBV6-6; j_call: TRBJ1-2; d_call: TRBD1; clone_size: .; cdr3_aa: CASRETGAGVYGYTF; cdr3_nt: TGTGCCAGCAGGGAAACAGGGGCGGGCGTCTATGGCTACACCTTC
v_call: TRBV11-3; j_call: TRBJ2-3; d_call: TRBD2; clone_size: .; cdr3_aa: CASSLGGGYTDTQYF; cdr3_nt: TGTGCCAGCAGCTTAGGCGGGGGGTACACAGATACGCAGTATTTT
v_call: TRBV9; j_call: TRBJ2-1; d_call: .; clone_size: .; cdr3_aa: CASSVDVEDNEQFF; cdr3_nt: TGTGCCAGCAGCGTAGATGTAGAAGACAATGAGCAGTTCTTC
v_call: TRBV27; j_call: TRBJ2-5; d_call: TRBD2; clone_size: .; cdr3_aa: CASSRTSGGWETQYF; cdr3_nt: TGTGCCAGCAGTCGGACTAGCGGGGGGTGGGAGACCCAGTACTTC
v_call: TRBV7-7; j_call: TRBJ2-1; d_call: .; clone_size: .; cdr3_aa: CASSLGLDNEQFF; cdr3_nt: TGTGCCAGCAGCTTAGGACTGGACAATGAGCAGTTCTTC
v_call: TRBV2; j_call: TRBJ2-3; d_call: TRBD2; clone_size: once; cdr3_aa: CASQRGATDTQYF; cdr3_nt: TGTGCCAGCCAGCGGGGGGCCACAGATACGCAGTATTTT
v_call: TRBV6-5; j_call: TRBJ2-2; d_call: TRBD1; clone_size: few; cdr3_aa: CASSLDRTTGELFF; cdr3_nt: TGTGCCAGCAGTCTGGACAGGACGACCGGGGAGCTGTTTTTT
v_call: TRBV28; j_call: TRBJ1-2; d_call: .; clone_size: .; cdr3_aa: CASRDGSWKNGYTF; cdr3_nt: TGTGCCAGCAGGGACGGGAGCTGGAAAAATGGCTACACCTTC
v_call: TRBV6-6; j_call: TRBJ2-7; d_call: .; clone_size: .; cdr3_aa: CASSQSVRGEEQYF; cdr3_nt: TGTGCCAGCAGCCAGTCGGTCAGGGGCGAAGAGCAGTACTTC
v_call: TRBV5-4; j_call: TRBJ1-4; d_call: .; clone_size: .; cdr3_aa: CASSLPGHGADNEKLFF; cdr3_nt: TGTGCCAGCAGCTTGCCCGGACACGGCGCGGATAATGAAAAACTGTTTTTT
v_call: TRBV4-1; j_call: TRBJ2-3; d_call: .; clone_size: .; cdr3_aa: CASSPPRGRVTDTQYF; cdr3_nt: TGCGCCAGCAGCCCCCCGCGGGGGCGAGTCACAGATACGCAGTATTTT
v_call: TRBV18; j_call: TRBJ1-5; d_call: .; clone_size: .; cdr3_aa: CASSPLADSNQPQHF; cdr3_nt: TGTGCCAGCTCACCATTGGCGGATAGCAATCAGCCCCAGCATTTT
v_call: TRBV27; j_call: TRBJ1-5; d_call: .; clone_size: .; cdr3_aa: CASSPQKLRSNQPQHF; cdr3_nt: TGTGCCAGCAGTCCCCAGAAGTTGAGGAGCAATCAGCCCCAGCATTTT
v_call: TRBV7-9; j_call: TRBJ2-2; d_call: TRBD1; clone_size: .; cdr3_aa: CASSHDFGTVPGELFF; cdr3_nt: TGTGCCAGCAGCCACGATTTTGGGACAGTTCCCGGGGAGCTGTTTTTT
v_call: TRBV7-8; j_call: TRBJ2-3; d_call: TRBD1; clone_size: .; cdr3_aa: CASSPWTGADTQYF; cdr3_nt: TGTGCCAGCAGCCCTTGGACAGGGGCAGATACGCAGTATTTT
v_call: TRBV4-1; j_call: TRBJ2-3; d_call: TRBD2; clone_size: .; cdr3_aa: CASSLDGGGMSTDTQYF; cdr3_nt: TGCGCCAGCAGCCTGGATGGGGGGGGGATGAGCACAGATACGCAGTATTTT
v_call: TRBV11-2; j_call: TRBJ2-6; d_call: .; clone_size: .; cdr3_aa: CASSLVGQGVSGANVLTF; cdr3_nt: TGTGCCAGCAGCTTAGTGGGCCAGGGTGTCTCTGGGGCCAACGTCCTGACTTTC
v_call: TRBV6-5; j_call: TRBJ1-3; d_call: .; clone_size: .; cdr3_aa: CASSYSRELSGNTIYF; cdr3_nt: TGTGCCAGCAGTTACTCCCGGGAACTCTCCGGAAACACCATATATTTT
v_call: TRBV18; j_call: TRBJ1-2; d_call: .; clone_size: .; cdr3_aa: CASSLRYGPSVYGYTF; cdr3_nt: TGTGCCAGCTCACTACGCTACGGCCCGAGCGTTTATGGCTACACCTTC
v_call: TRBV7-3; j_call: TRBJ2-3; d_call: .; clone_size: .; cdr3_aa: CASSSLGGGLTNTQYF; cdr3_nt: TGTGCCAGCAGCTCTCTGGGGGGGGGCCTCACGAATACGCAGTATTTT
v_call: TRBV5-1; j_call: TRBJ2-5; d_call: .; clone_size: .; cdr3_aa: CASSLGGKETQYF; cdr3_nt: TGCGCCAGCAGCTTGGGAGGAAAAGAGACCCAGTACTTC
v_call: TRBV5-4; j_call: TRBJ2-5; d_call: .; clone_size: .; cdr3_aa: CASSNSAFQETQYF; cdr3_nt: TGTGCCAGCAGCAATAGTGCTTTCCAAGAGACCCAGTACTTC
v_call: TRBV5-1; j_call: TRBJ2-1; d_call: TRBD1; clone_size: .; cdr3_aa: CASSRSRDRFNEQFF; cdr3_nt: TGCGCCAGCAGCCGATCCCGGGACAGGTTTAATGAGCAGTTCTTC
v_call: TRBV6-5; j_call: TRBJ2-7; d_call: .; clone_size: .; cdr3_aa: CASSHGGEQYF; cdr3_nt: TGTGCCAGCAGCCACGGAGGGGAGCAGTACTTC
v_call: TRBV11-2; j_call: TRBJ1-1; d_call: .; clone_size: .; cdr3_aa: CASSLGLRRENTEAFF; cdr3_nt: TGTGCCAGCAGCTTAGGCTTAAGGAGGGAGAACACTGAAGCTTTCTTT
v_call: TRBV5-5; j_call: TRBJ2-5; d_call: .; clone_size: .; cdr3_aa: CASSLRMGAAQETQYF; cdr3_nt: TGTGCCAGCAGCCTTCGGATGGGAGCTGCTCAAGAGACCCAGTACTTC
v_call: TRBV11-2; j_call: TRBJ2-2; d_call: TRBD2; clone_size: .; cdr3_aa: CASSAGLAGGTGELFF; cdr3_nt: TGTGCCAGCAGCGCGGGACTAGCGGGGGGCACCGGGGAGCTGTTTTTT
v_call: TRBV5-1; j_call: TRBJ1-2; d_call: .; clone_size: .; cdr3_aa: CASSLDPGTSYGYTF; cdr3_nt: TGCGCCAGCAGCTTGGATCCCGGGACTAGTTATGGCTACACCTTC
v_call: TRBV23-1; j_call: TRBJ1-5; d_call: .; clone_size: .; cdr3_aa: CASTRHPKTFPRGTNQPQHF; cdr3_nt: TGCGCCAGCACCAGACACCCCAAGACATTTCCACGGGGTACCAATCAGCCCCAGCATTTT
v_call: TRBV4-1; j_call: TRBJ2-3; d_call: .; clone_size: .; cdr3_aa: CASSHNPKGPDTDTQYF; cdr3_nt: TGCGCCAGCAGCCATAACCCTAAGGGGCCTGACACAGATACGCAGTATTTT
v_call: TRBV5-4; j_call: TRBJ1-5; d_call: .; clone_size: .; cdr3_aa: CASSYGGGDNQPQHF; cdr3_nt: TGTGCCAGCAGCTATGGAGGGGGGGACAATCAGCCCCAGCATTTT
v_call: TRBV2; j_call: TRBJ2-7; d_call: .; clone_size: .; cdr3_aa: CASSVAGDYTYEQYF; cdr3_nt: TGTGCCAGCAGTGTGGCAGGAGACTATACCTACGAGCAGTACTTC
v_call: TRBV5-4; j_call: TRBJ1-6; d_call: .; clone_size: few; cdr3_aa: CASSSSSNSPLHF; cdr3_nt: TGTGCCAGCAGCTCGTCCAGTAATTCACCCCTCCACTTT
v_call: TRBV6-5; j_call: TRBJ2-7; d_call: TRBD2; clone_size: .; cdr3_aa: CASSYRAGGPHEQYF; cdr3_nt: TGTGCCAGCAGTTACAGGGCGGGGGGGCCCCACGAGCAGTACTTC
v_call: TRBV15; j_call: TRBJ2-2; d_call: TRBD1; clone_size: .; cdr3_aa: CATRAPDRGRRELFF; cdr3_nt: TGTGCCACCAGGGCCCCGGACAGGGGGCGTCGGGAGCTGTTTTTT
v_call: TRBV5-6; j_call: TRBJ1-2; d_call: TRBD1; clone_size: .; cdr3_aa: CASSLLGQVDDGYTF; cdr3_nt: TGTGCCAGCAGCTTGCTGGGACAGGTAGATGATGGCTACACCTTC
v_call: TRBV5-4; j_call: TRBJ2-3; d_call: TRBD2; clone_size: .; cdr3_aa: CASSSRLAGADTQYF; cdr3_nt: TGTGCCAGCAGCTCAAGACTAGCGGGGGCAGATACGCAGTATTTT
v_call: TRBV28; j_call: TRBJ2-3; d_call: TRBD2; clone_size: .; cdr3_aa: CASSPSLGRAAPDTQYF; cdr3_nt: TGTGCCAGCAGTCCTTCACTTGGGAGGGCTGCCCCAGATACGCAGTATTTT
v_call: TRBV2; j_call: TRBJ1-1; d_call: TRBD1; clone_size: .; cdr3_aa: CASRDRANTEAFF; cdr3_nt: TGTGCCAGCAGAGACAGGGCGAACACTGAAGCTTTCTTT
v_call: TRBV5-1; j_call: TRBJ2-3; d_call: .; clone_size: once; cdr3_aa: CASSPDSSSTDTQYF; cdr3_nt: TGCGCCAGCAGCCCGGACAGTTCTAGCACAGATACGCAGTATTTT
v_call: TRBV2; j_call: TRBJ2-7; d_call: .; clone_size: .; cdr3_aa: CASSFSGYEQYF; cdr3_nt: TGTGCCAGCAGTTTTTCGGGCTACGAGCAGTACTTC
v_call: TRBV4-1; j_call: TRBJ1-1; d_call: .; clone_size: .; cdr3_aa: CASSQQRGGVTEAFF; cdr3_nt: TGCGCCAGCAGCCAACAACGTGGAGGAGTCACTGAAGCTTTCTTT
v_call: TRBV19; j_call: TRBJ1-2; d_call: .; clone_size: .; cdr3_aa: CASRVGGWSGYTF; cdr3_nt: TGTGCCAGTAGAGTAGGGGGATGGAGTGGCTACACCTTC
v_call: TRBV25-1; j_call: TRBJ1-1; d_call: .; clone_size: once; cdr3_aa: CAATGLNTEAFF; cdr3_nt: TGTGCCGCCACAGGGTTGAACACTGAAGCTTTCTTT
v_call: TRBV9; j_call: TRBJ2-5; d_call: TRBD1; clone_size: .; cdr3_aa: CASSVGMTGDETQYF; cdr3_nt: TGTGCCAGCAGCGTAGGAATGACAGGGGATGAGACCCAGTACTTC
v_call: TRBV10-3; j_call: TRBJ2-3; d_call: TRBD1; clone_size: .; cdr3_aa: CAISERGRVATDTQYF; cdr3_nt: TGTGCCATCAGTGAGAGGGGGCGGGTCGCCACAGATACGCAGTATTTT
v_call: TRBV7-7; j_call: TRBJ2-5; d_call: TRBD2; clone_size: .; cdr3_aa: CASSRSGGAGETQYF; cdr3_nt: TGTGCCAGCAGCCGTAGCGGGGGGGCCGGGGAGACCCAGTACTTC
v_call: TRBV2; j_call: TRBJ2-2; d_call: TRBD1; clone_size: .; cdr3_aa: CASSRDRDPGELFF; cdr3_nt: TGTGCCAGCAGTCGAGACAGGGACCCCGGGGAGCTGTTTTTT
v_call: TRBV19; j_call: TRBJ1-5; d_call: .; clone_size: once; cdr3_aa: CASSIPPRTRRREPQHF; cdr3_nt: TGTGCCAGTAGTATACCCCCGCGGACCCGGAGGCGTGAGCCCCAGCATTTT
v_call: TRBV5-8; j_call: TRBJ2-2; d_call: .; clone_size: .; cdr3_aa: CASSLEGRRRSTGELFF; cdr3_nt: TGTGCCAGCAGCTTGGAGGGGAGGCGCCGATCCACCGGGGAGCTGTTTTTT